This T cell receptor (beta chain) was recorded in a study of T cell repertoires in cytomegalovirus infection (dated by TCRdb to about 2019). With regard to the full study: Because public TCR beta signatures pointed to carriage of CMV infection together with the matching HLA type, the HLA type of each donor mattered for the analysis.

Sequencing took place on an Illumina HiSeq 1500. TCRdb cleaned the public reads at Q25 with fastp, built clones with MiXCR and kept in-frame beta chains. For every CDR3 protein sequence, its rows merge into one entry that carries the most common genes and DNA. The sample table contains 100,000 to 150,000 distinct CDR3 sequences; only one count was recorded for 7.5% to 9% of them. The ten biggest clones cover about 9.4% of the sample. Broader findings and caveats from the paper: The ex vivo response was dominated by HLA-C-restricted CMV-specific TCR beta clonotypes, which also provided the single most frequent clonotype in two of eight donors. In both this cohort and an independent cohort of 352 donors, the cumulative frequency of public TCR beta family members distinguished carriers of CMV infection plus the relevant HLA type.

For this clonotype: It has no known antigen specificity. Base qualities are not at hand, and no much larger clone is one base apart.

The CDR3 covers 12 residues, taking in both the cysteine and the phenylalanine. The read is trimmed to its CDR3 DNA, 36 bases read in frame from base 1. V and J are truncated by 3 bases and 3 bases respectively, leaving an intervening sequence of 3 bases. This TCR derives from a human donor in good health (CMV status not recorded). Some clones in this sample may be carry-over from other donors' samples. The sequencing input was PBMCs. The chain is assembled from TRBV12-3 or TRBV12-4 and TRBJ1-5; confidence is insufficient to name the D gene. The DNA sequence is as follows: TGTGCCAGCAGTTTTAACAATCAGCCCCAGCATTTT. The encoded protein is CASSFNNQPQHF.